Shown below are 13 T cell receptor beta chains from a single sample sequenced in a study of radiation and T cells in renal cell carcinoma. Treatment of the sample: treatment-naive control, cytoreductive nephrectomy. Method: immunoSEQ multiplex PCR; TCRdb's copy keeps in-frame clones and lacks some. The sample yields over 8,500 clones, about two thirds seen once. Sequencing was performed on tumor tissue, taken from a patient whose treatment was nephrectomy without radiotherapy. These receptors were taken from a man aged 55 to 70 with renal cell carcinoma.

In this sample, this clone turned up once. V usage is TRBV6-4 and J usage is TRBJ1-2; no firm D call. The germline CDR1 and CDR2 sequences are MRHNA and SNTAGT. V was trimmed by 0 bases and J by 6 bases, leaving 17 bases between them. The CDR3 contains 16 residues. The CDR3 region has the DNA TGTGCCAGCAGTGACTCGAGTTTTGGAACGGTACATGGCTACACCTTC. This sequence encodes CASSDSSFGTVHGYTF.

The chain employs TRBV28 and TRBJ1-2; D is perhaps TRBD1 (6 bases). Per germline, CDR1 MDHEN and CDR2 SYDVKM. The CDR3 is 12 amino acids. Deletions cut 4 bases from V and 8 bases from J, with 11 bases between. The CDR3 loop reads CASSYRAGGYTF. The CDR3 DNA reads as TGTGCCAGCAGTTACAGGGCTGGCGGCTACACCTTC.

This chain links TRBV6-1 with TRBJ1-1; D remains ambiguous. Germline V gene data show CDR1 as MNHNS and CDR2 as SASEGT. There are 14 residues in the CDR3. Trimming took 6 bases from V and 5 from J, leaving 16 bases between them. CDR3 DNA sequence: TGTGCCAGCAGCGACCCGCTAGGCGGGACTGAAGCTTTCTTT. As protein: CASSDPLGGTEAFF.

The CDR3 region is CASSLMGGANTEAFF. CDR3 bases: TGTGCCAGCAGCTTAATGGGGGGAGCGAACACTGAAGCTTTCTTT. The V gene is TRBV11-2, the J gene TRBJ1-1; maybe TRBD1 (5 bases). The length of the CDR3 is 15 residues. Germline assignment: CDR1 SGHAT and CDR2 FQNNGV. V was cut by 2 bases and J by 1 base, with 11 bases left in between.

The chain is built from TRBV19 and TRBJ1-1, with 8 bases matching TRBD1. CDR1 is LNHDA and CDR2 is SQIVND in the germline V gene (reference sequence). V gave up 1 base and J gave up 1 base; unmatched junction bases: 5. This CDR3 has 16 residues. The DNA of the CDR3 is TGTGCCAGTAGTATAGGACAGGGGAGGGGGAACACTGAAGCTTTCTTT. Encoded protein: CASSIGQGRGNTEAFF. The full variable domain, its missing parts supplied by reference TRBV19 and TRBJ1-1, is DGGITQSPKYLFRKEGQNVTLSCEQNLNHDAMYWYRQDPGQGLRLIYYSQIVNDFQKGDIAEGYSVSREKKESFPLTVTSAQKNPTAFYLCASSIGQGRGNTEAFFGQGTRLTVV.

The rearrangement joins TRBV28 to TRBJ2-7, with 11 bases aligning to TRBD2. The CDR3 is made up of 14 amino acids. Trimming removed 6 bases from V and 2 bases from J; junction bases left unmatched: 3. Germline loops: CDR1 MDHEN, CDR2 SYDVKM. The CDR3 bases are TGTGCCAGCAGCTTTAGCGGGGGGGCCTACGAGCAGTACTTC. Translating gives CASSFSGGAYEQYF.

The chain combines TRBV28 with TRBJ1-4; perhaps TRBD1 as D (5 bases). V was pared by 6 bases and J by 8 bases, with 10 bases between. Germline V CDR1 and CDR2: MDHEN, SYDVKM. The CDR3 contains 12 residues. The CDR3 DNA sequence: TGTGCCAGCAGCCCAGGGCTCGAAAAACTGTTTTTT. Translation: CASSPGLEKLFF. The whole variable domain, filled in from reference TRBV28 and TRBJ1-4, reads DVKVTQSSRYLVKRTGEKVFLECVQDMDHENMFWYRQDPGLGLRLIYFSYDVKMKEKGDIPEGYSVSREKKERFSLILESASTNQTSMYLCASSPGLEKLFFGSGTQLSVL.

In its sample, this clone was seen a few times. The V call is TRBV9, the J call TRBJ1-5; D unclear. Trimming pared 0 bases from V and 3 bases from J, leaving 10 bases between. The CDR3 covers 15 residues. CDR1 and CDR2 from the germline V gene are SGDLS and YYNGEE. DNA for the CDR3: TGTGCCAGCAGCGTAGGAGCAGGTGACAATCAGCCCCAGCATTTT. Amino acid sequence: CASSVGAGDNQPQHF.

The sample holds a few counts of this clone. This rearrangement joins TRBV5-4 to TRBJ1-5; maybe TRBD1 (5 bases). The CDR3 totals 13 residues. The germline gives CDR1 SGHNT, CDR2 YYREEE (reference sequence). V lost 4 bases, J lost 3 bases, and 8 bases lay in between. The CDR3: CASSRDYNQPQHF. For the CDR3, the DNA is TGTGCCAGCAGCCGGGACTACAATCAGCCCCAGCATTTT.

This chain links TRBV7-2 with TRBJ2-1; D not certain. CDR1 SGHTA and CDR2 FQGNSA come from the germline V gene. This CDR3 region has 11 residues. The germline V and J ends were trimmed by 8 bases and 4 bases, with 6 bases remaining between them. The CDR3 region is CASAEYNEQFF. The CDR3 region has the DNA TGTGCCAGCGCGGAGTACAATGAGCAGTTCTTC.

This clone occurred once. The chain links TRBV2 to TRBJ2-7; D might be TRBD2 (5 bases). Trimming removed 4 bases from V and 5 bases from J, with 12 bases in between. CDR1 and CDR2 from the germline V gene are SNHLY and FYNNEI. The CDR3 is 13 amino acids. CDR3 residues: CASSAAEGHEQYF. The DNA of the CDR3 is TGTGCCAGCAGTGCAGCGGAAGGTCACGAGCAGTACTTC.

This clone has only one observation. The chain links TRBV7-2 to TRBJ2-5; 9 nucleotides match TRBD2. CDR3 length: 16 amino acids. J gave up 1 base and V 1 base, and 4 bases lay outside the gene matches. Germline CDR1 SGHTA, CDR2 FQGNSA. The CDR3 protein is CASSLGLAGVQETQYF. DNA for the CDR3: TGTGCCAGCAGCTTAGGTTTAGCGGGGGTCCAAGAGACCCAGTACTTC.

The table lists this clone with a few counts. For the CDR3, the DNA is TGTGCCAGCATGGCGCTAGCGGGCCTATCGCGGTACAATGAGCAGTTCTTC. This translates into CASMALAGLSRYNEQFF. J is TRBJ2-1 and V is TRBV28, with 8 bases aligning to TRBD2. The germline V gene encodes CDR1 MDHEN and CDR2 SYDVKM. J was trimmed by 4 bases and V by 7 bases; bases with no gene match: 15. The CDR3 covers 17 residues.